This T cell receptor (beta chain) was observed in a study of T cells in Graves' hyperthyroidism and ophthalmopathy. Whole-study context: Initial diagnosis, before any treatment, was when peripheral blood was collected.

TCR beta CDR3 regions were amplified from RNA transcripts. Using the HTBI primer set, a first-round RT-PCR was run on the TCR CDR3. TCRdb passed the multiplex PCR reads through MiXCR, listing each CDR3 protein once. Seen here are more than 500,000 distinct CDR3 sequences, about 16% observed once, and the top ten hold around 32%. The CDR3 runs 13 residues. In its sample, this clonotype was seen a few times. Its target is not known. Study-level findings and limits: Median prediction lead before ophthalmopathy onset was about 6.7 months with the model.

This rearrangement joins TRBV3-2 to TRBJ2-5; the table's D call, TRBD2, has no DNA check behind it. TRBV3-2 is a pseudogene locus. This clonotype was sampled from a woman aged 30 to 39 with Graves' ophthalmopathy. Material for sequencing was blood. This CDR3 reads CASSQGGSETQYF. The CDR3 DNA sequence: TGTGCCAGCAGCCAAGGAGGGTCTGAGACCCAGTACTTC.